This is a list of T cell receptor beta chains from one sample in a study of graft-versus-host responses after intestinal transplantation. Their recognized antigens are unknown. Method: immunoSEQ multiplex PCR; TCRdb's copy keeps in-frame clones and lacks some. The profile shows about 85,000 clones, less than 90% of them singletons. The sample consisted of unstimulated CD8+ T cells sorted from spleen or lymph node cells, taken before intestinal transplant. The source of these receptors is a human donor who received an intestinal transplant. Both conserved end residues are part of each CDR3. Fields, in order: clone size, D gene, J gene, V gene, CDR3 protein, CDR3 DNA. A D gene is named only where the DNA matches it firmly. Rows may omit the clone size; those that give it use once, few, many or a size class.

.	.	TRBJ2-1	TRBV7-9	CASHPPGITYNEQFF	TGTGCCAGCCACCCCCCGGGGATCACCTACAATGAGCAGTTCTTC
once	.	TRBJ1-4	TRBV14	CASSQDATNEKLFF	TGTGCCAGCAGCCAGGATGCAACTAATGAAAAACTGTTTTTT
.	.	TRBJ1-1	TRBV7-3	CASSLSLEMNTEAFF	TGTGCCAGCAGCTTAAGTCTGGAGATGAACACTGAAGCTTTCTTT
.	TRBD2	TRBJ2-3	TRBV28	CASSSGLAGGITDTQYF	TGTGCCAGCAGTTCGGGACTAGCGGGAGGGATCACAGATACGCAGTATTTT
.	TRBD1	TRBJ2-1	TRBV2	CANAGGAGNEQFF	TGTGCCAATGCAGGGGGCGCGGGGAATGAGCAGTTCTTC
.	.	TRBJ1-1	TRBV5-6	CASSPSGVGNTEAFF	TGTGCCAGCAGCCCCTCAGGAGTAGGAAACACTGAAGCTTTCTTT
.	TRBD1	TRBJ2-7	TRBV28	CASTPNDRGVSYEQYF	TGTGCCAGCACCCCAAACGACAGGGGTGTTTCCTACGAGCAGTACTTC
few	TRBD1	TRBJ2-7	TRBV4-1	CASSRHTGVATYEQYF	TGCGCCAGCAGCCGCCATACAGGGGTGGCTACCTACGAGCAGTACTTC
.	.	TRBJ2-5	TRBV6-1	CALLIGPQETQYF	TGTGCCCTCCTCATCGGGCCACAAGAGACCCAGTACTTC
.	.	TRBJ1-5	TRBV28	CASSLSLGVGQPQHF	TGTGCCAGCAGTTTAAGCCTCGGAGTGGGTCAGCCCCAGCATTTT
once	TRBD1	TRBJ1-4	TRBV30	CAWSEGTANEKLFF	TGTGCCTGGAGTGAGGGGACAGCTAATGAAAAACTGTTTTTT
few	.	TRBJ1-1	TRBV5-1	CASSLSETPYTEAFF	TGCGCCAGCAGCTTGTCCGAGACGCCGTACACTGAAGCTTTCTTT
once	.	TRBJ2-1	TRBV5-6	CASSLGWSNEQFF	TGTGCCAGCAGCTTGGGGTGGAGCAATGAGCAGTTCTTC
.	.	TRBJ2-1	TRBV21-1	CASPAGRGRAYSYNEQFF	TGTGCCAGCCCCGCGGGCAGGGGGCGAGCCTACTCCTACAATGAGCAGTTCTTC
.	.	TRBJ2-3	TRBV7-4	CASSPSLTSTDTQYF	TGTGCCAGCAGCCCTTCTCTTACCAGCACAGATACGCAGTATTTT
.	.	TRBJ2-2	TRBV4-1	CASSQAARGELFF	TGCGCCAGCAGCCAAGCAGCTAGGGGGGAGCTGTTTTTT
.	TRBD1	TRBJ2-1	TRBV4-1	CASSQHEGQGRGNEQFF	TGCGCCAGCAGCCAGCACGAGGGACAGGGGAGGGGCAATGAGCAGTTCTTC
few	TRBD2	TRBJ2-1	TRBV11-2	CASSILAGVEQFF	TGTGCCAGCAGCATACTAGCGGGAGTGGAGCAGTTCTTC
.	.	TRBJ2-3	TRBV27	CASSFRGSDTQYF	TGTGCCAGCAGTTTTCGGGGCTCAGATACGCAGTATTTT
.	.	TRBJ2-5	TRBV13	CASSARDGQETQYF	TGTGCCAGCAGCGCGCGGGACGGCCAAGAGACCCAGTACTTC
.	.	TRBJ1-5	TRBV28	CASSSELSVRQPQHF	TGTGCCAGCAGTTCAGAACTCTCGGTACGTCAGCCCCAGCATTTT
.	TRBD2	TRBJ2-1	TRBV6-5	CASSYSRLAREQFF	TGTGCCAGCAGTTACTCGAGACTAGCGCGGGAGCAGTTCTTC
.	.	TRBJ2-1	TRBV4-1	CASSQDKGLTNEQFF	TGCGCCAGCAGCCAAGATAAAGGACTTACCAATGAGCAGTTCTTC
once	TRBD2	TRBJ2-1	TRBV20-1	CSALAGGRFF	TGCAGTGCTCTAGCGGGGGGGCGTTTCTTC